The 5 T cell receptor beta chains presented below share a single source sample, sequenced in a study of blood T cell repertoires in COVID-19. Sequenced by immunoSEQ multiplex PCR; TCRdb stores in-frame clones only, minus some. The data contain 150,000 to 200,000 clones, 70% to 85% of them seen just once; the ten biggest clones take up around 20%. Sample: PBMCs or T cells enriched from blood (not recorded which). The receptors derive from a woman in her 70s in a cohort exposed to, infected with or recovered from COVID-19 (not recorded which).

The chain joins TRBV7-2 to TRBJ2-5; D is perhaps TRBD2 (6 bases). The CDR3 length is 14 residues. V lost 5 bases, J lost 5 bases, and 15 bases lay in between. The germline V gene encodes CDR1 SGHTA and CDR2 FQGNSA. The CDR3 coding sequence is TGTGCCAGCAGCGTTAGCGGATCATCCGAGACCCAGTACTTC. It yields the protein CASSVSGSSETQYF.

The chain joins TRBV2 to TRBJ2-3, with D tentatively TRBD1 (6 bases). The CDR3 spans 13 residues. V shed 7 bases and J shed 2 bases, with 10 bases lying between them. Germline assignment: CDR1 SNHLY and CDR2 FYNNEI. The CDR3 DNA sequence: TGTGCCAGCAACAGGGAGAACACAGATACGCAGTATTTT. It is translated as CASNRENTDTQYF. The whole variable domain, remainder taken from reference TRBV2 and TRBJ2-3, is EPEVTQTPSHQVTQMGQEVILRCVPISNHLYFYWYRQILGQKVEFLVSFYNNEISEKSEIFDDQFSVERPDGSNFTLKIRSTKLEDSAMYFCASNRENTDTQYFGPGTRLTVL.

The genes are TRBV18 and TRBJ2-3; 15 nucleotides match TRBD2. Trimming removed 6 bases from V and 8 bases from J; junction bases left unmatched: 3. The length of the CDR3 is 14 residues. Germline V lookup: CDR1 KGHSH, CDR2 LQKENI. CDR3 amino acids: CASSGLAGGGTQYF. In DNA form, the CDR3 reads TGTGCCAGCTCGGGACTAGCGGGAGGTGGTACGCAGTATTTT.

The chain uses TRBV5-6 and TRBJ1-1, with 10 bases matching TRBD1. There are 15 residues in the CDR3. Germline V lookup: CDR1 SGHDT, CDR2 YYEEEE. V lost 4 bases and J lost 3; bases outside the gene matches: 6. The chain's CDR3 is CASSRQGARDTEAFF. CDR3 DNA: TGTGCCAGCAGCCGACAGGGGGCGAGGGACACTGAAGCTTTCTTT.

The rearrangement joins TRBV7-6 to TRBJ2-2, with D possibly being TRBD2 (6 bases). V gave up 2 bases and J gave up 6 bases, with 28 bases separating them. There are 20 residues in the CDR3. CDR1 and CDR2 from the germline V gene are SGHVS and FNYEAQ. CDR3 bases: TGTGCCAGCAGCTTAAGGGCGGGGCGGGGAGCAGGTGGCGGAGCCGGGGAGCTGTTTTTT. Amino acid sequence: CASSLRAGRGAGGGAGELFF.